Listed below are T cell receptor beta chains from one sample, sequenced in a study of blood T cell repertoires in COVID-19. Sequencing was performed with immunoSEQ multiplex PCR; in TCRdb, only in-frame clones are kept and a portion is missing. The sample has roughly 52,000 clones, more than 70% seen once. Sequenced input: peripheral blood. These receptors came from an elderly woman with acute or convalescent COVID-19. Both conserved end residues are part of each CDR3. A D gene is named only where the DNA matches it firmly. Only some rows state a clone size, as once, few, many or a class for expanded clones.

V gene: TRBV13; D gene: TRBD1; CDR3 length: 13; J gene: TRBJ1-2; clone size: -; CDR3 protein: CASSQRGPYGYTF; CDR3 DNA: TGTGCCAGCAGCCAAAGGGGGCCGTATGGCTACACCTTC
V gene: TRBV27; D gene: TRBD1; CDR3 length: 19; J gene: TRBJ2-7; clone size: -; CDR3 protein: CASVMAPTGKTPPIYEQYF; CDR3 DNA: TGTGCCAGCGTCATGGCCCCGACAGGGAAAACGCCTCCCATCTACGAGCAGTACTTC
V gene: TRBV2; D gene: -; CDR3 length: 14; J gene: TRBJ2-7; clone size: -; CDR3 protein: CASKGSGVSYEQYF; CDR3 DNA: TGTGCCAGCAAAGGATCGGGGGTATCCTACGAGCAGTACTTC
V gene: TRBV19; D gene: TRBD1; CDR3 length: 13; J gene: TRBJ2-1; clone size: -; CDR3 protein: CASSRTGSSEQFF; CDR3 DNA: TGTGCCAGTAGTAGGACAGGGTCGAGTGAGCAGTTCTTC
V gene: TRBV7-2; D gene: TRBD2; CDR3 length: 19; J gene: TRBJ2-5; clone size: once; CDR3 protein: CASSLVPGLAGGPVETQYF; CDR3 DNA: TGTGCCAGCAGCTTAGTGCCGGGACTAGCGGGGGGGCCGGTGGAGACCCAGTACTTC
V gene: TRBV14; D gene: TRBD1; CDR3 length: 16; J gene: TRBJ1-4; clone size: once; CDR3 protein: CASTRGGDRVGEKLFF; CDR3 DNA: TGTGCCAGCACGCGTGGGGGGGACAGGGTAGGGGAAAAACTGTTTTTT
V gene: TRBV7-8; D gene: -; CDR3 length: 15; J gene: TRBJ2-7; clone size: -; CDR3 protein: CASSLGLGGSYEQYF; CDR3 DNA: TGTGCCAGCAGCTTAGGTCTTGGCGGGTCCTACGAGCAGTACTTC
V gene: TRBV30; D gene: -; CDR3 length: 16; J gene: TRBJ1-4; clone size: -; CDR3 protein: CAWSSNAAATNEKLFF; CDR3 DNA: TGTGCCTGGAGCAGCAACGCGGCTGCAACTAATGAAAAACTGTTTTTT
V gene: TRBV30; D gene: -; CDR3 length: 14; J gene: TRBJ1-5; clone size: -; CDR3 protein: CAWRTAGSNQPQHF; CDR3 DNA: TGTGCCTGGAGGACCGCAGGTAGCAATCAGCCCCAGCATTTT
V gene: TRBV14; D gene: -; CDR3 length: 17; J gene: TRBJ2-7; clone size: -; CDR3 protein: CASSHSPRIDRSYEQYF; CDR3 DNA: TGTGCCAGCAGCCACTCACCCCGGATTGACAGATCCTACGAGCAGTACTTC
V gene: TRBV2; D gene: TRBD1; CDR3 length: 13; J gene: TRBJ1-5; clone size: -; CDR3 protein: CASSRDRSQPQHF; CDR3 DNA: TGTGCCAGCAGTAGGGACAGAAGTCAGCCCCAGCATTTT
V gene: TRBV5-4; D gene: TRBD2; CDR3 length: 15; J gene: TRBJ2-1; clone size: -; CDR3 protein: CASSLFLAEGNEQFF; CDR3 DNA: TGTGCCAGCAGCTTGTTCCTAGCGGAGGGCAATGAGCAGTTCTTC
V gene: TRBV5-4; D gene: TRBD1; CDR3 length: 13; J gene: TRBJ1-2; clone size: -; CDR3 protein: CASSLEGAGGYTF; CDR3 DNA: TGTGCCAGCAGCTTGGAGGGGGCTGGGGGCTACACCTTC
V gene: TRBV2; D gene: -; CDR3 length: 14; J gene: TRBJ2-2; clone size: -; CDR3 protein: CASTARVNTGELFF; CDR3 DNA: TGTGCCAGCACCGCCAGGGTAAACACCGGGGAGCTGTTTTTT
V gene: TRBV3-1/TRBV3-2; D gene: -; CDR3 length: 17; J gene: TRBJ2-3; clone size: -; CDR3 protein: CASSQDLASAQVGTQYF; CDR3 DNA: TGTGCCAGCAGCCAAGATCTGGCTAGCGCCCAGGTTGGTACGCAGTATTTT
V gene: TRBV14; D gene: TRBD1; CDR3 length: 14; J gene: TRBJ1-2; clone size: -; CDR3 protein: CASSQDGTGLGYTF; CDR3 DNA: TGTGCCAGCAGCCAAGATGGGACAGGGCTTGGCTACACCTTC
V gene: TRBV18; D gene: TRBD1; CDR3 length: 15; J gene: TRBJ1-2; clone size: -; CDR3 protein: CASSPGTGKNYGYTF; CDR3 DNA: TGTGCCAGCTCACCCGGGACAGGGAAGAACTATGGCTACACCTTC
V gene: TRBV2; D gene: TRBD2; CDR3 length: 15; J gene: TRBJ2-2; clone size: -; CDR3 protein: CASRGLAGNTGELFF; CDR3 DNA: TGTGCCAGCAGAGGACTAGCGGGGAACACCGGGGAGCTGTTTTTT
V gene: TRBV3-1/TRBV3-2; D gene: -; CDR3 length: 15; J gene: TRBJ1-2; clone size: few; CDR3 protein: CASSQQTGLNYGYTF; CDR3 DNA: TGTGCCAGCAGCCAACAAACAGGCTTAAACTATGGCTACACCTTC
V gene: TRBV5-1; D gene: TRBD1; CDR3 length: 14; J gene: TRBJ1-4; clone size: -; CDR3 protein: CASSPGQGNEKLFF; CDR3 DNA: TGCGCCAGCAGCCCCGGACAGGGGAATGAAAAACTGTTTTTT
V gene: TRBV11-1; D gene: -; CDR3 length: 14; J gene: TRBJ2-5; clone size: -; CDR3 protein: CASSLGLVQETQYF; CDR3 DNA: TGTGCCAGCAGCCTCGGACTGGTACAAGAGACCCAGTACTTC
V gene: TRBV15; D gene: -; CDR3 length: 12; J gene: TRBJ2-1; clone size: -; CDR3 protein: CATSRDSGREFF; CDR3 DNA: TGTGCCACCAGCAGAGATAGTGGGCGGGAGTTCTTC
V gene: TRBV9; D gene: -; CDR3 length: 15; J gene: TRBJ2-3; clone size: -; CDR3 protein: CASSVEGGRGDTQYF; CDR3 DNA: TGTGCCAGCAGCGTTGAGGGGGGGCGAGGAGATACGCAGTATTTT
V gene: TRBV7-6; D gene: -; CDR3 length: 16; J gene: TRBJ1-3; clone size: -; CDR3 protein: CASSDPRVDSGNTIYF; CDR3 DNA: TGTGCCAGCAGTGACCCCCGGGTCGACTCTGGAAACACCATATATTTT
V gene: TRBV5-1; D gene: TRBD1; CDR3 length: 15; J gene: TRBJ1-3; clone size: few; CDR3 protein: CASSPRQGSGNTIYF; CDR3 DNA: TGCGCCAGCAGCCCTCGACAGGGGTCTGGAAACACCATATATTTT
V gene: TRBV5-8; D gene: TRBD1; CDR3 length: 18; J gene: TRBJ1-6; clone size: -; CDR3 protein: CASSLAGTGARGDSPLHF; CDR3 DNA: TGTGCCAGCAGCTTGGCCGGGACAGGGGCCCGTGGGGATTCACCCCTCCACTTT
V gene: TRBV2; D gene: TRBD1; CDR3 length: 15; J gene: TRBJ2-2; clone size: -; CDR3 protein: CASSLWDRSTGELFF; CDR3 DNA: TGTGCCAGCAGCCTGTGGGACAGGAGCACCGGGGAGCTGTTTTTT
V gene: TRBV12-3/TRBV12-4; D gene: -; CDR3 length: 12; J gene: TRBJ2-3; clone size: -; CDR3 protein: CASSPVEDTQYF; CDR3 DNA: TGTGCCAGCAGCCCGGTAGAGGATACGCAGTATTTT
V gene: TRBV5-1; D gene: -; CDR3 length: 14; J gene: TRBJ2-5; clone size: -; CDR3 protein: CASSFSASEETQYF; CDR3 DNA: TGCGCCAGCAGCTTTTCGGCTAGCGAGGAGACCCAGTACTTC
V gene: TRBV2; D gene: -; CDR3 length: 13; J gene: TRBJ1-4; clone size: -; CDR3 protein: CASSAGNGEKLFF; CDR3 DNA: TGTGCCAGCAGTGCAGGAAACGGCGAAAAACTGTTTTTT
V gene: TRBV25-1; D gene: -; CDR3 length: 13; J gene: TRBJ1-2; clone size: -; CDR3 protein: CASSDTPNYGYTF; CDR3 DNA: TGTGCCAGCAGTGATACTCCCAACTATGGCTACACCTTC
V gene: TRBV2; D gene: -; CDR3 length: 14; J gene: TRBJ1-1; clone size: -; CDR3 protein: CASSLGQPNTEAFF; CDR3 DNA: TGTGCCAGCAGCCTAGGACAGCCGAACACTGAAGCTTTCTTT
V gene: TRBV5-1; D gene: TRBD1; CDR3 length: 15; J gene: TRBJ1-2; clone size: once; CDR3 protein: CASSPGQALNYGYTF; CDR3 DNA: TGCGCCAGCAGCCCGGGACAGGCCCTTAACTATGGCTACACCTTC
V gene: TRBV7-9; D gene: -; CDR3 length: 15; J gene: TRBJ1-6; clone size: -; CDR3 protein: CASSEQGSGSSPLHF; CDR3 DNA: TGTGCCAGCAGCGAACAGGGCTCAGGAAGCTCACCCCTCCACTTT
V gene: TRBV19; D gene: TRBD2; CDR3 length: 14; J gene: TRBJ2-5; clone size: -; CDR3 protein: CASSIELGGQTQYF; CDR3 DNA: TGTGCCAGTAGTATAGAGTTGGGAGGGCAAACCCAGTACTTC
V gene: TRBV5-6; D gene: -; CDR3 length: 15; J gene: TRBJ2-5; clone size: once; CDR3 protein: CASSFPDPGVETQYF; CDR3 DNA: TGTGCCAGCAGCTTCCCCGACCCCGGGGTAGAGACCCAGTACTTC
V gene: TRBV10-3; D gene: -; CDR3 length: 16; J gene: TRBJ2-2; clone size: few; CDR3 protein: CAISDHARLSTGELFF; CDR3 DNA: TGTGCCATCAGTGACCATGCGCGACTATCGACCGGGGAGCTGTTTTTT
V gene: TRBV5-4; D gene: TRBD2; CDR3 length: 16; J gene: TRBJ2-1; clone size: -; CDR3 protein: CASSLGARGGPNEQFF; CDR3 DNA: TGTGCCAGCAGCTTGGGTGCGCGGGGGGGTCCAAATGAGCAGTTCTTC
V gene: TRBV5-4; D gene: -; CDR3 length: 13; J gene: TRBJ2-3; clone size: -; CDR3 protein: CASSSRLADTQYF; CDR3 DNA: TGTGCCAGCAGCTCCAGACTCGCAGATACGCAGTATTTT
V gene: TRBV7-6; D gene: TRBD2; CDR3 length: 14; J gene: TRBJ2-5; clone size: -; CDR3 protein: CASSFSGGAETQYF; CDR3 DNA: TGTGCCAGCAGCTTTAGCGGGGGCGCAGAGACCCAGTACTTC
V gene: TRBV5-1; D gene: -; CDR3 length: 17; J gene: TRBJ1-1; clone size: -; CDR3 protein: CASSPGRSGDGNTEAFF; CDR3 DNA: TGCGCCAGCAGCCCCGGGAGGTCCGGGGACGGAAACACTGAAGCTTTCTTT
V gene: TRBV12-5; D gene: -; CDR3 length: 17; J gene: TRBJ2-6; clone size: -; CDR3 protein: CASGQGQISSGANVLTF; CDR3 DNA: TGTGCTAGTGGTCAAGGACAAATAAGCTCTGGGGCCAACGTCCTGACTTTC
V gene: TRBV11-3; D gene: TRBD2; CDR3 length: 14; J gene: TRBJ2-7; clone size: -; CDR3 protein: CASSLGLAGGEQYF; CDR3 DNA: TGTGCCAGCAGCTTAGGACTAGCGGGGGGTGAGCAGTACTTC
V gene: TRBV2; D gene: -; CDR3 length: 15; J gene: TRBJ2-1; clone size: -; CDR3 protein: CASSSGASSYNEQFF; CDR3 DNA: TGTGCCAGCAGTTCAGGGGCTAGCTCCTACAATGAGCAGTTCTTC
V gene: TRBV3-1/TRBV3-2; D gene: -; CDR3 length: 13; J gene: TRBJ1-6; clone size: -; CDR3 protein: CASRQGRNSPLHF; CDR3 DNA: TGTGCCAGCAGGCAAGGGCGGAATTCACCCCTCCACTTT
V gene: TRBV20-1; D gene: -; CDR3 length: 11; J gene: TRBJ1-5; clone size: -; CDR3 protein: CSARGRGPQHF; CDR3 DNA: TGCAGTGCTAGGGGCCGGGGGCCCCAGCATTTT
V gene: TRBV25-1; D gene: TRBD2; CDR3 length: 13; J gene: TRBJ2-1; clone size: -; CDR3 protein: CASSVAGVNEQFF; CDR3 DNA: TGTGCCAGCAGTGTAGCGGGAGTCAATGAGCAGTTCTTC
V gene: TRBV21-1; D gene: -; CDR3 length: 18; J gene: TRBJ2-2; clone size: once; CDR3 protein: CASSKILRDRANTGELFF; CDR3 DNA: TGTGCCAGCAGCAAGATCCTTAGGGACAGGGCGAACACCGGGGAGCTGTTTTTT
V gene: TRBV27; D gene: -; CDR3 length: 15; J gene: TRBJ1-1; clone size: -; CDR3 protein: CASISGGSKNTEAFF; CDR3 DNA: TGTGCCAGCATTTCGGGGGGATCAAAGAACACTGAAGCTTTCTTT
V gene: TRBV27; D gene: -; CDR3 length: 15; J gene: TRBJ1-6; clone size: -; CDR3 protein: CASSLGGRLNSPLHF; CDR3 DNA: TGTGCCAGCAGTTTAGGTGGGAGACTGAATTCACCCCTCCACTTT